The 16 T cell receptor beta chains below all came from one sample that was sequenced in a study of T-cell reconstitution after alpha-beta-depleted transplantation in children. A library of TCRbeta sequences, prepared with unique molecular identifiers, was generated. TCRdb fed the PCR reads into MiXCR, producing one record per CDR3 protein. The data contain about 610,000 distinct CDR3 sequences, roughly a tenth of them seen just once; the ten biggest clones take up roughly 3.9%. Sequencing was performed on PBMCs from the stem cell graft donor, taken from the stem cell graft. These receptors came from a human donor who donated a stem cell graft to a child with acute myeloid leukemia.

This chain connects TRBV3-1 to TRBJ1-3; possible D gene TRBD1, 5 bases. This CDR3 has 18 residues. V gave up 3 bases and J gave up 0 bases, with 18 bases separating them. The germline V gene encodes CDR1 LGHDT and CDR2 YNNKEL (reference sequence). The CDR3 DNA reads as TGTGCCAGCAGCCAGGGGCCTGCCGGACTGATCTCTGGAAACACCATATATTTT. This translates into CASSQGPAGLISGNTIYF.

This clonotype has more than one count but fewer than ten. The chain has TRBV7-3 and TRBJ2-3; TRBD2 agrees at 8 bases. The V gene end was trimmed by 5 bases and the J gene end by 5 bases; junction bases not matched to a gene: 9. The V gene's germline CDR1 is SGHTA and CDR2 FQGTGA. This CDR3 contains 15 residues. The CDR3 here is CASSPREGLGDTQYF. DNA for the CDR3: TGTGCCAGCAGCCCCCGGGAGGGCCTCGGAGATACGCAGTATTTT.

The rearrangement joins TRBV6-2 or TRBV6-3 to TRBJ2-7; tentative D call: TRBD2 (7 bases). Trimming left V 2 bases short and J 6 bases short, with 23 bases between. Germline V gives CDR1 MNHEY, CDR2 SVGEGT. The CDR3 has 17 amino acids. The DNA of the CDR3 is TGTGCCAGCAGTTACGCGGGGGCGCGGCCCAGCGATCTCGAGCAGTACTTC. Translating it yields CASSYAGARPSDLEQYF.

This clonotype was picked up a small number of times. The chain recombines TRBV20-1 with TRBJ2-1; 10 positions match TRBD2. Germline values: CDR1 DFQATT, CDR2 SNEGSKA (reference sequence). This CDR3 region has 17 residues. V trimming: 0 bases; J trimming: 7 bases; junction bases outside the gene matches: 12. CDR3 region: CSARDSGGAGGWNEQFF. CDR3 coding DNA: TGCAGTGCTAGAGATTCAGGAGGAGCGGGAGGGTGGAATGAGCAGTTCTTC.

There are many counts of this clonotype. The chain joins TRBV20-1 to TRBJ2-1, with 7 bases matching TRBD2. The V gene's germline CDR1 is DFQATT and CDR2 SNEGSKA (reference sequence). CDR3 length: 15 residues. After removal of 1 base from V and 7 bases from J, the junction contained 10 bases not matched to a gene. This chain's CDR3 is CSARVGAGARNEQFF. CDR3 DNA sequence: TGCAGTGCTAGAGTAGGGGCGGGAGCACGGAATGAGCAGTTCTTC.

The rearrangement links TRBV28 to TRBJ2-7, with no clear D. In germline, CDR1 is MDHEN, CDR2 SYDVKM. The V end was cut by 3 bases, the J end by 1 base, with 10 bases between. This CDR3 comprises 14 residues. This chain's CDR3 is CASSFAPASYEQYF. The CDR3 DNA reads TGTGCCAGCAGTTTCGCCCCGGCGTCCTACGAGCAGTACTTC.

This rearrangement joins TRBV15 to TRBJ2-1; a possible D gene is TRBD2 (6 bases). V lost 5 bases and J 3 bases, leaving 8 bases between the germline ends. The germline gives CDR1 LNHNV, CDR2 YYDKDF (reference sequence). The CDR3 is 13 amino acids. The DNA of the CDR3 is TGTGCCACCAGCCGCGGGAACTACAATGAGCAGTTCTTC. Amino acids: CATSRGNYNEQFF.

The chain couples TRBV27 to TRBJ2-3; D is possibly TRBD1 or TRBD2 (6 bases each). The V and J ends lost 8 bases and 6 bases respectively, with 15 bases between them. The V gene's germline CDR1 is MNHEY and CDR2 SMNVEV (reference sequence). The CDR3 runs 13 residues. CDR3 DNA sequence: TGTGCCAGCCGTGATGAAGGGGGGGATACGCAGTATTTT. The encoded protein is CASRDEGGDTQYF.

DNA of the CDR3: TGTGCCAGCTTACCGAGCGGGAGTGAGACCCAGTACTTC. Residues: CASLPSGSETQYF. The chain employs TRBV7-9 and TRBJ2-5; TRBD2 aligns across 8 bases. V gave up 8 bases and J gave up 5 bases; unmatched junction bases: 7. This CDR3 has 13 amino acids. Germline values: CDR1 SEHNR, CDR2 FQNEAQ (reference sequence).

This clonotype was observed many times. J is TRBJ2-2 and V is TRBV2, with 7 bases identical to TRBD2. The CDR3 is 14 amino acids. Germline V gene lookup returns CDR1 SNHLY and CDR2 FYNNEI. The V and J ends lost 6 bases and 0 bases, in that order; junction bases with no gene match: 1. The CDR3 bases are TGTGCCAGCAGGGGGAGGGCGAACACCGGGGAGCTGTTTTTT. Encoded protein: CASRGRANTGELFF.

This chain connects TRBV7-9 to TRBJ2-7; 12 bases line up with TRBD2. After removal of 5 bases from V and 7 bases from J, the junction contained 12 bases not matched to a gene. The CDR3 covers 16 residues. The germline V gene encodes CDR1 SEHNR and CDR2 FQNEAQ (reference sequence). The CDR3 sequence is CASSTRGLAGTGEQYF. CDR3 in DNA: TGTGCCAGCAGCACCAGAGGACTAGCGGGGACGGGGGAGCAGTACTTC.

The sample holds many counts of this clonotype. This rearrangement joins TRBV5-1 to TRBJ2-3; D call uncertain. V was pared by 4 bases and J by 6 bases, with 15 bases between. Germline V gene lookup returns CDR1 SGHRS and CDR2 YFSETQ. CDR3 size: 14 residues. In nucleotides, the CDR3 is TGCGCCAGCAGCCCCCAGCAGGCGACGGATACGCAGTATTTT. Translated, it gives CASSPQQATDTQYF.

The genes are TRBV12-3 or TRBV12-4 and TRBJ1-1, with a possible D match to TRBD1 (6 bases). V lost 5 bases and J 11 bases, leaving 15 bases between the germline ends. The CDR3 extends over 12 amino acids. CDR3 region: CASSLITGSAFF. CDR3 bases: TGTGCCAGCAGTCTAATCACAGGGTCGGCTTTCTTT.

The chain recombines TRBV29-1 with TRBJ1-1; 10 nucleotides align to TRBD1. Germline CDR1 reads SQVTM; CDR2 reads ANQGSEA. This CDR3 is 15 amino acids long. J gave up 2 bases and V 7 bases, and 10 bases lay outside the gene matches. The chain's CDR3 is CSARHGTGANTEAFF. The CDR3 nucleotides read TGCAGCGCCCGTCACGGGACAGGGGCAAACACTGAAGCTTTCTTT.

The sample holds a few counts of this clonotype. The V and J genes are TRBV12-3 or TRBV12-4 and TRBJ2-1, with TRBD2 as a possible D gene (6 bases). This CDR3 is built from 12 residues. With 10 bases removed from V and 4 bases from J, the gap between germline ends came to 11 bases. This CDR3 is CATLGRYNEQFF. The CDR3, as DNA: TGTGCCACTCTAGGGAGGTACAATGAGCAGTTCTTC.

This clonotype was picked up many times. The chain carries TRBV20-1 and TRBJ2-7; tentative D call: TRBD1 (6 bases). V lost 5 bases, J lost 4 bases, and 15 bases lay in between. Germline V gives CDR1 DFQATT, CDR2 SNEGSKA (reference sequence). The CDR3 spans 13 residues. CDR3 region: CSALTGSGYEQYF. In nucleotides, the CDR3 is TGCAGTGCTCTTACAGGGTCCGGGTACGAGCAGTACTTC.